These T cell receptor beta chains were read from a single sample in a study of cytomegalovirus exposure and HLA in healthy donors. The protocol was immunoSEQ multiplex PCR, while the TCRdb copy is restricted to in-frame clones and leaves out a portion. The sample spans tens of thousands of clones; the ten largest clones claim 3.5% to 5%. Sequencing input: PBMCs. These receptor sequences come from a woman aged 40 to 55 in good health and CMV-seropositive. The CDR3 runs from the conserved cysteine through the conserved F or W. The D gene is left open where the match is weak.

CDR3aa: CASSVDHGWTSGRAGELFF
CDR3nt: TGTGCCAGCAGCGTAGATCACGGTTGGACTAGCGGGAGGGCAGGGGAGCTGTTTTTT
j_gene: TRBJ2-2
v_gene: TRBV9
d_gene: TRBD2

CDR3aa: CASSSRTSGTRNEQFF
CDR3nt: TGTGCCAGCAGCTCAAGGACTAGCGGGACGAGAAATGAGCAGTTCTTC
j_gene: TRBJ2-1
v_gene: TRBV9
d_gene: TRBD2

CDR3aa: CASSPTGTPTDTQYF
CDR3nt: TGTGCCAGCAGCCCAACCGGGACTCCCACAGATACGCAGTATTTT
j_gene: TRBJ2-3
v_gene: TRBV7-8
d_gene: .

CDR3aa: CASSQDSGGMSTGELFF
CDR3nt: TGCGCCAGCAGCCAAGACTCGGGCGGGATGAGCACCGGGGAGCTGTTTTTT
j_gene: TRBJ2-2
v_gene: TRBV4-3
d_gene: .

CDR3aa: CASSHQTSRSETQYF
CDR3nt: TGTGCCAGCAGCCACCAAACCAGCAGGTCAGAGACCCAGTACTTC
j_gene: TRBJ2-5
v_gene: TRBV14
d_gene: .

CDR3aa: CASSQGLVGSYEQYF
CDR3nt: TGTGCCAGCTCCCAGGGACTAGTCGGATCCTACGAGCAGTACTTC
j_gene: TRBJ2-7
v_gene: TRBV18
d_gene: TRBD2

CDR3aa: CASSPELGPLSSYEQYF
CDR3nt: TGTGCCAGCAGCCCGGAATTGGGCCCATTGAGCTCCTACGAGCAGTACTTC
j_gene: TRBJ2-7
v_gene: TRBV28
d_gene: .

CDR3aa: CASSFPGGVYNEQFF
CDR3nt: TGTGCCAGCAGCTTCCCGGGGGGGGTTTACAATGAGCAGTTCTTC
j_gene: TRBJ2-1
v_gene: TRBV5-6
d_gene: TRBD2

CDR3aa: CASSWDSSTDTQYF
CDR3nt: TGTGCCAGCAGCTGGGACAGTAGCACAGATACGCAGTATTTT
j_gene: TRBJ2-3
v_gene: TRBV11-3
d_gene: TRBD1

CDR3aa: CASSFGGDGYTF
CDR3nt: TGTGCCAGCAGTTTTGGGGGGGACGGCTACACCTTC
j_gene: TRBJ1-2
v_gene: TRBV28
d_gene: .

CDR3aa: CASSLGQGTSGANVLTF
CDR3nt: TGTGCCAGCTCACTCGGACAGGGGACCTCTGGGGCCAACGTCCTGACTTTC
j_gene: TRBJ2-6
v_gene: TRBV18
d_gene: TRBD1

CDR3aa: CAIAGTSGSYEQYF
CDR3nt: TGTGCCATCGCCGGGACTAGCGGGAGTTACGAGCAGTACTTC
j_gene: TRBJ2-7
v_gene: TRBV10-3
d_gene: TRBD2

CDR3aa: CASSHPGTGSYEQYF
CDR3nt: TGCGCCAGCAGCCATCCCGGGACAGGGAGCTACGAGCAGTACTTC
j_gene: TRBJ2-7
v_gene: TRBV4-1
d_gene: TRBD1

CDR3aa: CSVKASYGYTF
CDR3nt: TGCAGCGTTAAAGCCAGCTATGGCTACACCTTC
j_gene: TRBJ1-2
v_gene: TRBV29-1
d_gene: .

CDR3aa: CASSWDSLNTEAFF
CDR3nt: TGTGCCAGCAGCTGGGACAGTTTGAACACTGAAGCTTTCTTT
j_gene: TRBJ1-1
v_gene: TRBV6-1
d_gene: TRBD1